The clone carrying this T cell receptor beta chain was observed at least ten times. This library used approximately 370 ng RNA and molecular barcoded adaptors spanning alpha/delta and beta/gamma chains. TCRdb reprocessed the reads with MiXCR, giving one entry per CDR3 protein. Here the sample spans around 48,000 distinct CDR3 sequences, roughly a fifth being singletons. The sample originates from a study of read filtering for tumor transcriptome and immune sequencing. This CDR3 spans 17 amino acids. V was trimmed by 0 bases and J by 2 bases, leaving 16 bases between them. Germline V gives CDR1 DFQATT, CDR2 SNEGSKA (reference sequence).

The clonotype originates from a donor at least 40 years old with multiple myeloma. This rearrangement joins TRBV20-1 to TRBJ2-2; D gene unclear. Material: a population of CD138-negative cells sorted from bone marrow. CDR3 bases: TGCAGTGCTAGAGATTCAGGAAGGCCCGCAAACACCGGGGAGCTGTTTTTT. Encoded protein: CSARDSGRPANTGELFF.